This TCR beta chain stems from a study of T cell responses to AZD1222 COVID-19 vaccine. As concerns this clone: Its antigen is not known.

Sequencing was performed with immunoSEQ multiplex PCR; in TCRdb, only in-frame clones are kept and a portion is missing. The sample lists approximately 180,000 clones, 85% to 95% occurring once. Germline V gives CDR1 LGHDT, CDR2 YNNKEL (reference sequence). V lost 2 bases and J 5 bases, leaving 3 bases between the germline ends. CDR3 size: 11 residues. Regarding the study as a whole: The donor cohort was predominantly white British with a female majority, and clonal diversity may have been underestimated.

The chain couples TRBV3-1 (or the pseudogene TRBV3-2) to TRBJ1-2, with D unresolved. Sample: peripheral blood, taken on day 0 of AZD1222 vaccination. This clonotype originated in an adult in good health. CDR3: CASSQFYGYTF. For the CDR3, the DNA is TGTGCCAGCAGCCAATTTTATGGCTACACCTTC.